The T cell receptor (beta chain) described here comes from a study of OX40 agonist ivuxolimab in advanced cancers. Only in-frame clones appear in the TCRdb table, and some are missing; sequencing was by immunoSEQ multiplex PCR. The sample includes approximately 45,000 clones, around nine tenths seen only once; the top ten take just over 50%. CDR3 length: 14 amino acids. The germline V gene encodes CDR1 SGDLS and CDR2 YYNGEE. Between the trimmed V and J ends, which lost 0 bases and 10 bases, there was a span of 16 bases. The rearrangement joins TRBV9 to TRBJ1-1; possibly TRBD1 for D (5 bases). The sequence came from an adult with an advanced solid tumor such as melanoma, head and neck, liver or kidney cancer. Specimen: CD4+ or CD8+ T cells sorted from blood, collected in a trial of the OX40 agonist ivuxolimab. CDR3 sequence: CASSVGSGTAGAFF. The CDR3 nucleotides are TGTGCCAGCAGCGTAGGAAGCGGGACGGCTGGAGCTTTCTTT.